The 2 T cell receptor beta chains given below trace back to one sample, sequenced in a study of blood T cell repertoires in COVID-19. Clones were sequenced by immunoSEQ multiplex PCR, and TCRdb holds only the in-frame ones, with some missing. There are tens of thousands of clones in the sample; roughly nine tenths occur only once, and approximately 1.5% lies in the top ten. Sequencing input: peripheral blood. All receptors come from a man aged 55 to 70 with acute or convalescent COVID-19.

This clone has just one count. V and J are TRBV5-1 and TRBJ2-5; D is unresolved. V lost 4 bases and J 1 base, leaving 8 bases between the germline ends. CDR3 length equals 13 residues. Per germline, CDR1 SGHRS and CDR2 YFSETQ. CDR3 region: CASSELIQETQYF. Written as DNA, the CDR3 is TGCGCCAGCAGCGAACTGATCCAAGAGACCCAGTACTTC.

This clone is categorized as medium-sized. This chain joins TRBV9 and TRBJ1-5; 7 nucleotides agree with TRBD1. CDR3 length: 12 amino acids. Germline CDR1 reads SGDLS; CDR2 reads YYNGEE. The V and J ends lost 7 bases and 7 bases, in that order; junction bases with no gene match: 5. The CDR3 is CASWDRRQPQHF. In nucleotides, the CDR3 is TGTGCCAGCTGGGACAGAAGGCAGCCCCAGCATTTT.